The TCR beta chain under discussion was sequenced for a study of OX40 agonist ivuxolimab in advanced cancers. This clone was seen just once. Its antigen is not identified. Measured with immunoSEQ multiplex PCR; TCRdb has only the in-frame clones, and not every one. The sample consists of roughly 40,000 clones, around 84% of them appearing once. Broader study findings: Blood T cells, both CD4+ and CD8+, expanded clonally by week 6 at 0.1 to 3.0 mg/kg. What antigens the expanded peripheral T cells recognized was never established.

The receptor's source is an adult with an advanced solid tumor such as melanoma, head and neck, liver or kidney cancer. Sequences were derived from CD4+ or CD8+ T cells sorted from blood, sampled in a trial of the OX40 agonist ivuxolimab.

The CDR3 DNA reads TGTGCCAGCAGCGAACCGGGACAGGGGGTTCCCGGGGAGCTGTTTTTT. It is translated as CASSEPGQGVPGELFF. The chain links TRBV5-4 to TRBJ2-2; 11 nucleotides agree with TRBD1. There are 16 residues in the CDR3. Unmatched junction bases numbered 8, after V lost 4 bases and J lost 6 bases. Germline CDR1 is SGHNT and CDR2 is YYREEE (reference sequence).